This T cell receptor (beta chain) is from a study of blood T cell repertoires in COVID-19. Looking at the study overall: Whether acute or convalescent, the COVID-19 samples came from the United States, Italy and Spain. T cells, B-cell-depleted T cells, or PBMCs supplied cDNA or gDNA.

The CDR3 contains 13 residues. V dropped 5 bases and J dropped 8; count of bases not matched to a gene: 7. The participants were between about 18 and 90 years old and came from 20 to 30 US areas. Per the original methods: The authors estimated nucleated cell counts from reference gene primer amplification. The protocol was immunoSEQ multiplex PCR, while the TCRdb copy is restricted to in-frame clones and leaves out a portion. The DNA was the basis for D and trimming; V, J and clone size are from that table. The top ten hold around 9% of the sample, which has approximately 210,000 clones, around 81% seen once.

Sequences were obtained from PBMCs or T cells enriched from blood (not recorded which). The TCR sequence derives from a woman aged 45-65 years with acute COVID-19. The V call is TRBV12-3 or TRBV12-4, the J call TRBJ1-2; 8 bases are a match to TRBD1. The CDR3 spells CASSGQGKGGYTF. The CDR3 coding sequence is TGTGCCAGCAGTGGACAGGGTAAAGGCGGCTACACCTTC.